The sequence of this T cell receptor (beta chain) was determined in a study of molecular identifiers for immune sequencing clone quantification. TCRdb reprocessed the PCR reads with MiXCR, giving one entry per CDR3 protein. The sample carries around 40,000 distinct CDR3 sequences, about 18% recorded once. This clonotype is judged medium-sized. V gave up 4 bases and J gave up 0 bases, with 13 bases separating them. The CDR3 has 16 amino acids. The V gene's germline CDR1 is SQVTM and CDR2 ANQGSEA. The TCR comes from a human donor in good health. Some libraries in this study had Jurkat cell RNA spiked in. The chain carries TRBV29-1 and TRBJ2-6; D is unresolved. Sequenced sample: naive CD8+ T cells from blood, with Jurkat cell RNA spiked in. Subset meaning: FACS-sorted CD8+CD4-CCR7+CD45RA+ naive T cells. CDR3 sequence (DNA): TGCAGCGTTGTATGGTCAGCCAGCTCTGGGGCCAACGTCCTGACTTTC. It is translated as CSVVWSASSGANVLTF.